The entry below describes one T cell receptor beta chain. The germline gives CDR1 MNHEY, CDR2 SVGEGT. This CDR3 contains 18 residues. V was pared by 4 bases and J by 0 bases, with 19 bases between. Measured with immunoSEQ multiplex PCR; TCRdb has only the in-frame clones, and not every one. The data show approximately 250,000 clones, around 90% seen once. This sample was included in a study of blood T cell repertoires in COVID-19. The sequenced sample consisted of PBMCs or T cells enriched from blood (not recorded which). The chain combines TRBV6-2 or TRBV6-3 with TRBJ1-5, with D possibly matching TRBD1 (5 bases). The TCR comes from a man aged 35-49 years who had been exposed to COVID-19. CDR3 coding DNA: TGTGCCAGCAGTTTTCCATCGACAGAATTTTATAGCAATCAGCCCCAGCATTTT. Encoded protein: CASSFPSTEFYSNQPQHF.